Each of the 17 T cell receptor beta chains below was sequenced from the same sample in a study of T cells in localized non-small cell lung cancer. Libraries were prepared by immunoSEQ multiplex PCR; TCRdb keeps only in-frame clonotypes and omits some of them. In the table there are under 150,000 clones, around 89% of which are singletons. Sequencing was performed on peripheral blood, taken before any cancer treatment. These receptors originate from a female donor of 60 years or more with stage I lung adenocarcinoma.

The V and J genes are TRBV6-6 and TRBJ2-1; D is ambiguous. CDR3 length: 16 amino acids. CDR1 is MNHNY and CDR2 is SVGAGI in the germline V gene (reference sequence). V dropped 5 bases and J dropped 7 bases, with 21 bases sitting between them. The CDR3 DNA reads TGTGCCAGCAGTCCGGCCGGGCCCATAACCCCGAATGAGCAGTTCTTC. This gives the protein CASSPAGPITPNEQFF.

The V and J genes are TRBV19 and TRBJ1-5, with 7 bases identical to TRBD1. This CDR3 is built from 15 residues. The ends lost 10 bases at V and 6 bases at J; junction bases unmatched: 15. CDR1 LNHDA and CDR2 SQIVND come from the germline V gene (reference sequence). The CDR3 bases are TGTGCCACCCGACAGGGAATTTCAATCAGTCAGCCCCAGCATTTT. Its protein is CATRQGISISQPQHF. Full variable domain (rest looked up from reference TRBV19 and TRBJ1-5): DGGITQSPKYLFRKEGQNVTLSCEQNLNHDAMYWYRQDPGQGLRLIYYSQIVNDFQKGDIAEGYSVSREKKESFPLTVTSAQKNPTAFYLCATRQGISISQPQHFGDGTRLSIL.

The chain employs TRBV5-1 and TRBJ2-3; 9 nucleotides line up with TRBD2. The germline V gene has CDR1 SGHRS and CDR2 YFSETQ. This CDR3 contains 17 residues. Trimming cost V 4 bases and J 3 bases; bases outside gene matches: 12. The DNA of the CDR3 is TGCGCCAGCAGCCCCGGTACTAGCGGGCCGCGAACAGATACGCAGTATTTT. This gives the protein CASSPGTSGPRTDTQYF.

The CDR3 is CASSPSTGLNTEAFF. The CDR3 bases are TGTGCCAGCAGTCCCAGTACAGGATTGAACACTGAAGCTTTCTTT. The rearrangement joins TRBV28 to TRBJ1-1, with a possible D match to TRBD1 (5 bases). V was cut by 5 bases and J by 0 bases, with 13 bases left in between. The CDR3 spans 15 residues. Germline CDR1 and CDR2: MDHEN and SYDVKM. Drawing the rest from reference TRBV28 and TRBJ1-1, the complete variable domain is DVKVTQSSRYLVKRTGEKVFLECVQDMDHENMFWYRQDPGLGLRLIYFSYDVKMKEKGDIPEGYSVSREKKERFSLILESASTNQTSMYLCASSPSTGLNTEAFFGQGTRLTVV.

This clone came up a few times. The chain carries TRBV6-1 and TRBJ2-7; D is unresolved. Germline lookup yields CDR1 MNHNS and CDR2 SASEGT. V lost 2 bases to trimming and J lost 2 bases, with 7 bases between them. This CDR3 comprises 13 residues. The CDR3 loop is CASSEMVTYEQYF. The DNA of the CDR3 is TGTGCCAGCAGTGAAATGGTCACCTACGAGCAGTACTTC.

The chain combines TRBV27 with TRBJ1-5; 9 bases match TRBD1. Unmatched junction bases numbered 4, after V lost 7 bases and J lost 3 bases. CDR3 length equals 14 residues. Per germline, CDR1 MNHEY and CDR2 SMNVEV (reference sequence). This CDR3 reads CASKNRGLNQPQHF. The CDR3 coding sequence is TGTGCCAGCAAGAACAGGGGGCTCAATCAGCCCCAGCATTTT.

This sequence joins TRBV18 and TRBJ2-5, with 7 bases matching TRBD1. Germline values: CDR1 KGHSH, CDR2 LQKENI. V was pared by 3 bases and J by 5 bases, with 9 bases of the junction left unmatched. The CDR3 has 15 amino acids. The CDR3 DNA reads as TGTGCCAGCTCACCGCCCTCAGGGGGACGGGAGACCCAGTACTTC. This codes for CASSPPSGGRETQYF.

The V and J genes are TRBV19 and TRBJ1-3; D not certain. The germline gives CDR1 LNHDA, CDR2 SQIVND (reference sequence). The CDR3 totals 13 residues. V was clipped by 7 bases and J by 2 bases, with 9 bases between them. In DNA, the CDR3 is TGTGCCAGTACCCAGACCCCTGGAAACACCATATATTTT. Protein: CASTQTPGNTIYF.

The J gene is TRBJ2-3, the V gene TRBV18; TRBD2 matches 12 bases. V was clipped by 5 bases and J by 4 bases; unmatched bases: 10. CDR1 is KGHSH, CDR2 LQKENI, per germline. The CDR3 has 17 amino acids. The CDR3, as DNA: TGTGCCAGCTCAAGGACGACTAGCGGGAGAGGCGCAGATACGCAGTATTTT. Translation gives CASSRTTSGRGADTQYF.

This clone has more than one count but fewer than ten. The chain combines TRBV5-1 with TRBJ1-1; D is undetermined. In germline, CDR1 is SGHRS, CDR2 YFSETQ. This CDR3 is built from 15 residues. V gave up 1 base and J gave up 6 bases, with 16 bases separating them. CDR3 amino acids: CASSLHRGDSAEAFF. For the CDR3, the DNA is TGCGCCAGCAGCTTGCATCGGGGTGATAGTGCTGAAGCTTTCTTT.

This clone has only one observation. The chain carries TRBV5-5 and TRBJ2-3; the D is unclear. Germline V lookup: CDR1 SGHKS, CDR2 YYEKEE (reference sequence). CDR3 length: 13 amino acids. Trimming removed 4 bases from V and 7 bases from J, with 13 bases in between. The CDR3: CASSPFNVNTQYF. The CDR3 region has the DNA TGTGCCAGCAGCCCTTTCAATGTGAATACGCAGTATTTT.

This chain uses TRBV11-3 with TRBJ2-1; no clear D gene. Germline V lookup: CDR1 SGHNT, CDR2 YENEEA. V was cut by 7 bases and J by 0 bases, with 10 bases left in between. The CDR3 extends over 14 amino acids. CDR3 in DNA: TGTGCCAGCAAATTCTCAGGCTCCTACAATGAGCAGTTCTTC. Its translation is CASKFSGSYNEQFF.

The rearrangement joins TRBV2 to TRBJ2-7, with 7 bases fitting TRBD2. V was clipped by 3 bases and J by 8 bases; unmatched bases: 10. This CDR3 has 14 amino acids. Germline V gives CDR1 SNHLY, CDR2 FYNNEI. In DNA, the CDR3 is TGTGCCAGCAGTGAGTCTAGCGGCCGACTACAGCAGTACTTC. Its protein is CASSESSGRLQQYF.

The rearrangement links TRBV7-2 to TRBJ2-1; the match to TRBD2 covers 14 bases. Trimming removed 1 base from V and 9 bases from J; junction bases left unmatched: 5. From germline, CDR1 is SGHTA and CDR2 FQGNSA. The CDR3 spans 16 residues. The CDR3 nucleotides are TGTGCCAGCAGCTTAGTCGGGACTAGCGGGAGCAGTGAGCAGTTCTTC. Translating gives CASSLVGTSGSSEQFF.

The gene calls are TRBV7-3 and TRBJ2-7; TRBD1 matches 8 bases. The CDR3 has 15 amino acids. Germline V gene lookup returns CDR1 SGHTA and CDR2 FQGTGA. V lost 1 base, J lost 4 bases, and 6 bases stayed unmatched. The CDR3 here is CASSLSADRGYEQYF. The CDR3 nucleotides are TGTGCCAGCAGCTTAAGCGCCGACAGGGGATACGAGCAGTACTTC.

The V gene is TRBV28, the J gene TRBJ1-6; no definite D call. Germline V gene sequence: CDR1 MDHEN, CDR2 SYDVKM. The CDR3 runs to 16 residues. Trimming took 6 bases from V and 3 from J, leaving 15 bases between them. This CDR3 is CASRRTLEVYNSPLHF. In DNA form, the CDR3 reads TGTGCCAGCAGGAGGACCCTAGAGGTCTATAATTCACCCCTCCACTTT.

J is TRBJ2-1 and V is TRBV7-9, with D unclear. From germline, CDR1 is SEHNR and CDR2 FQNEAQ (reference sequence). V dropped 5 bases and J dropped 9 bases, with 17 bases sitting between them. The CDR3 totals 14 residues. The DNA for the CDR3 is TGTGCCAGCAGCGACCACCTAGTTCTAGGTGAGCAGTTCTTC. It translates to CASSDHLVLGEQFF.